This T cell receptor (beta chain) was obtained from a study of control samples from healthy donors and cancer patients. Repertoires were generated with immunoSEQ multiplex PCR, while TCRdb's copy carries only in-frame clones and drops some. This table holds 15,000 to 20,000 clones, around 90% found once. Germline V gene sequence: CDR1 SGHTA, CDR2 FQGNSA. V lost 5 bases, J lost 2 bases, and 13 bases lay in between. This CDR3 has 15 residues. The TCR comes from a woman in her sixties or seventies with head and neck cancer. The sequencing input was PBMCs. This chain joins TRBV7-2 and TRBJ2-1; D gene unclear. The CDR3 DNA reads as TGTGCCAGCAGCCAAGCTAGGATTACCTACAATGAGCAGTTCTTC. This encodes CASSQARITYNEQFF.